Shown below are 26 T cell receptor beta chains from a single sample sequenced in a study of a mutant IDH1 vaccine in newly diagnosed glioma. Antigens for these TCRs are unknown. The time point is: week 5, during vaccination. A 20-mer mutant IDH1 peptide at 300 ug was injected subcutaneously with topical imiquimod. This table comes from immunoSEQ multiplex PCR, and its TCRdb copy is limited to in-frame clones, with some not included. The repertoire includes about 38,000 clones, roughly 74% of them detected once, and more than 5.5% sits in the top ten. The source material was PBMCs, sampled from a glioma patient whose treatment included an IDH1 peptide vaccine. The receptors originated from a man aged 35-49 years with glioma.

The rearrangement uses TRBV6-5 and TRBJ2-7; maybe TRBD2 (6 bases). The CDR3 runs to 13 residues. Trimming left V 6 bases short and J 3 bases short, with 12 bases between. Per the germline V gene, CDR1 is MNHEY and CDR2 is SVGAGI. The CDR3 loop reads CASSPGLYYEQYF. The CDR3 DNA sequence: TGTGCCAGCAGCCCGGGACTTTACTACGAGCAGTACTTC.

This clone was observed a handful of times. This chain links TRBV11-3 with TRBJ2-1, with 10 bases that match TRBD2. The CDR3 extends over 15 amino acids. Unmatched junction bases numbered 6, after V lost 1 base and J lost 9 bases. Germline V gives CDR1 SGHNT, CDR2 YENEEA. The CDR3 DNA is TGTGCCAGCAGCTTAGGGAGCGGGGGGGTCTCTGAGCAGTTCTTC. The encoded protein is CASSLGSGGVSEQFF.

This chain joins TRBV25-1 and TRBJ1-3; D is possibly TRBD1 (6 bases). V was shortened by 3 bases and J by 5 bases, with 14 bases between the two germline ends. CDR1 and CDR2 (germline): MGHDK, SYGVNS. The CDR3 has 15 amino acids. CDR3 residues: CASSDKTGSRNTIYF. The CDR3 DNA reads TGTGCCAGCAGTGACAAAACAGGGAGTAGAAACACCATATATTTT.

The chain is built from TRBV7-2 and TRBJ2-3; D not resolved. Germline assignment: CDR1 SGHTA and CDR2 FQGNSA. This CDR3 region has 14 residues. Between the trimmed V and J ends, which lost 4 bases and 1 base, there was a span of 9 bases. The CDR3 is CASSYRIRTDTQYF. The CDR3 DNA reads TGTGCCAGCAGCTACCGAATCCGCACAGATACGCAGTATTTT.

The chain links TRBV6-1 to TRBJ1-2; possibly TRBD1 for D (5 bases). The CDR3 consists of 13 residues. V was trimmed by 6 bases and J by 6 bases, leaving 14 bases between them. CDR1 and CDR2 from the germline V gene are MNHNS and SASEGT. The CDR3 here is CASRLTGGNGYTF. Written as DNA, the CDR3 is TGTGCCAGCAGATTAACGGGGGGTAATGGCTACACCTTC.

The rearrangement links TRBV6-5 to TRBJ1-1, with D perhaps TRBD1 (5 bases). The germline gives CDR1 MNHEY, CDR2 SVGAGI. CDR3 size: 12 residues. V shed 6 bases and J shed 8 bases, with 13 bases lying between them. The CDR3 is CASSSLGLEAFF. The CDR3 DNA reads TGTGCCAGCAGCAGCCTGGGGCTCGAAGCTTTCTTT.

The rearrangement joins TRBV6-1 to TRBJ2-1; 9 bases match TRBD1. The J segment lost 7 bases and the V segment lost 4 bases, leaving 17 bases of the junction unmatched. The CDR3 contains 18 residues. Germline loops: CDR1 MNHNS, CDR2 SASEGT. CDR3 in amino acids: CASSVSLFGTGMGNEQFF. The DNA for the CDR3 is TGTGCCAGCAGTGTGAGTCTGTTTGGGACAGGGATGGGGAATGAGCAGTTCTTC.

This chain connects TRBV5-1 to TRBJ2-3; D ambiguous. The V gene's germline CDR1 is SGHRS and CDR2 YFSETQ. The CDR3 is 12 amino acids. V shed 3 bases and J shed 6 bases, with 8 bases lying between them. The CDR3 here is CASSSVLDTQYF. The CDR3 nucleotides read TGCGCCAGCAGCTCTGTTTTGGATACGCAGTATTTT.

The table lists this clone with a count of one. The CDR3 DNA follows: TGTGCCAGCACCTCTAACCTGACTGGGACGCGGGAGCAGTACTTC. It codes for CASTSNLTGTREQYF. The gene calls are TRBV5-4 and TRBJ2-7; D tentatively fits TRBD1 or TRBD2 (5 bases each). Trimming cost V 6 bases and J 7 bases, with 23 bases left between them. Germline assignment: CDR1 SGHNT and CDR2 YYREEE (reference sequence). CDR3 length equals 15 residues.

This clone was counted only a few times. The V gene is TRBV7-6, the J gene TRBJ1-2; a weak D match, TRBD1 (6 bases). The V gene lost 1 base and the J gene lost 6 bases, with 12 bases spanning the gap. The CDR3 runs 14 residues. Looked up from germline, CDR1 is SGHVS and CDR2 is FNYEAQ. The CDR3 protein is CASSLGGRGDGYTF. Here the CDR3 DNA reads TGTGCCAGCAGCTTAGGCGGCAGGGGAGATGGCTACACCTTC.

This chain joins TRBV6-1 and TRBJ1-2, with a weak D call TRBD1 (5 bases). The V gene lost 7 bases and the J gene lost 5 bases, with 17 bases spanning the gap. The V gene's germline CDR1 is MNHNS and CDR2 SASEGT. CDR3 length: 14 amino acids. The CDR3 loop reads CASIKDTAQYGYTF. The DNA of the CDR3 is TGTGCCAGCATCAAGGACACAGCCCAGTATGGCTACACCTTC.

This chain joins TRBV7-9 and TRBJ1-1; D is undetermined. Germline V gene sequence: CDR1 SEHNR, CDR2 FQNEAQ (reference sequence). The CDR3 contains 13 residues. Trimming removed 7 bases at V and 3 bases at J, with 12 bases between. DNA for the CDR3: TGTGCCAGCACCGACACAGCGTACACTGAAGCTTTCTTT. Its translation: CASTDTAYTEAFF.

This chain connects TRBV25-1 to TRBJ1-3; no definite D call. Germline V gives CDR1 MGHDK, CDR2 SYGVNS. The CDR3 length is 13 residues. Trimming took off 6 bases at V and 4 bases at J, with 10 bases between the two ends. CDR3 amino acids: CASSIISGNTIYF. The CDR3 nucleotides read TGTGCCAGCAGCATCATTTCGGGAAACACCATATATTTT.

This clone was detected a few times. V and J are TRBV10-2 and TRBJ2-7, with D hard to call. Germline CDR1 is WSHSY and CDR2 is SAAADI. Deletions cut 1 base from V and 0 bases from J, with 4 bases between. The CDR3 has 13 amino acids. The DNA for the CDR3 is TGCGCCAGCAGTGAGTATGGCTCCTACGAGCAGTACTTC. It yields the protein CASSEYGSYEQYF.

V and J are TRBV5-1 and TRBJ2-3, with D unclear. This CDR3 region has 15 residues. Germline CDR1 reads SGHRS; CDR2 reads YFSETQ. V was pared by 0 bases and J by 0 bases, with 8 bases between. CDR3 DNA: TGCGCCAGCAGCTTGGCCTCCCCTAGCACAGATACGCAGTATTTT. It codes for CASSLASPSTDTQYF.

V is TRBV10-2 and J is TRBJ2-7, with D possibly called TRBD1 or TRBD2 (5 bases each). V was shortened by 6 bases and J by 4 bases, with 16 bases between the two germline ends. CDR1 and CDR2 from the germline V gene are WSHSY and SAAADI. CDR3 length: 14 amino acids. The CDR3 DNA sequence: TGCGCCAGCAGCAGGGTTGACCGAGGGTACGAGCAGTACTTC. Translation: CASSRVDRGYEQYF.

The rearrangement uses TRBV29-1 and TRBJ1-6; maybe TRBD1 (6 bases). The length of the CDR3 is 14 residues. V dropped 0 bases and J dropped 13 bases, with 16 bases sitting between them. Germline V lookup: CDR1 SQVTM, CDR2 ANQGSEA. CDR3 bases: TGCAGCGTTGAAGATAGGGGGTCCCAACCCCCCCTCCACTTT. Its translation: CSVEDRGSQPPLHF.

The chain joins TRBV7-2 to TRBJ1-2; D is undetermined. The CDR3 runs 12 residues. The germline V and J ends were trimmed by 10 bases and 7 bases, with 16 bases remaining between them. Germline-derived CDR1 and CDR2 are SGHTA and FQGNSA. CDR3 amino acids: CATTGRKVGYTF. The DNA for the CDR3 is TGTGCCACCACGGGGAGAAAGGTTGGCTACACCTTC.

CDR3 loop: CASSYSKPRDTEAFF. The DNA for the CDR3 is TGTGCCAGCAGTTACTCAAAACCAAGGGACACTGAAGCTTTCTTT. The V gene is TRBV6-5, the J gene TRBJ1-1; no clear D. V was clipped by 0 bases and J by 3 bases, with 11 bases between them. This CDR3 region has 15 residues. Per the germline V gene, CDR1 is MNHEY and CDR2 is SVGAGI.

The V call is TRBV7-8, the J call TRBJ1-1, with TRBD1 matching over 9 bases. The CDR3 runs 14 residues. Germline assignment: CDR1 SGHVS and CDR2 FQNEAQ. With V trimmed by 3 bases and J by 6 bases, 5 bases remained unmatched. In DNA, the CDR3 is TGTGCCAGCAGCTTCTGGGACAGGGTATCTGAAGCTTTCTTT. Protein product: CASSFWDRVSEAFF.

CDR3 region: CASSLRTGGARGYTF. CDR3 bases: TGTGCCAGCAGTCTTAGGACAGGGGGCGCGAGAGGCTACACCTTC. The gene calls are TRBV6-5 and TRBJ1-2, with 11 bases fitting TRBD1. The CDR3 runs to 15 residues. V shed 5 bases and J 8 bases; nucleotides not matched to a gene: 10. Germline lookup yields CDR1 MNHEY and CDR2 SVGAGI.

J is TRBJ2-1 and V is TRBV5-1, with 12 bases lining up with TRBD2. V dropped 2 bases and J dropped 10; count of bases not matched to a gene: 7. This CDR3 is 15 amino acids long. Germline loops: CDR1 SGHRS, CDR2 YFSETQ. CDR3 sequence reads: CASSLTSGGQREQFF. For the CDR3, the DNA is TGCGCCAGCAGCTTAACTAGCGGGGGGCAGCGGGAGCAGTTCTTC.

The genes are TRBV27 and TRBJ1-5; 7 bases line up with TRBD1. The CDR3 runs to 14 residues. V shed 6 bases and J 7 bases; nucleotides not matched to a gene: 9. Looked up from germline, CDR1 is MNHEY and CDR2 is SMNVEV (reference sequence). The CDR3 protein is CASRNRGSGQPQHF. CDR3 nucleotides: TGTGCCAGCAGGAACAGGGGATCGGGGCAGCCCCAGCATTTT.

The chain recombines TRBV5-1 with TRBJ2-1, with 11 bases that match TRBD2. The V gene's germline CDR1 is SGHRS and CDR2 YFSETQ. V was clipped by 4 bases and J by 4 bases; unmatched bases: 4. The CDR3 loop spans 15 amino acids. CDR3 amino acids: CASSPGTSGYNEQFF. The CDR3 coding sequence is TGCGCCAGCAGCCCCGGGACTAGCGGATACAATGAGCAGTTCTTC.

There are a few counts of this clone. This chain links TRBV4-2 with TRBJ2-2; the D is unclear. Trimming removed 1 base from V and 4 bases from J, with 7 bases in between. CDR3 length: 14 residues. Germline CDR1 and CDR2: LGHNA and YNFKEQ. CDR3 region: CASSQGEVTGELFF. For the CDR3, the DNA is TGTGCCAGCAGCCAAGGGGAAGTCACCGGGGAGCTGTTTTTT.

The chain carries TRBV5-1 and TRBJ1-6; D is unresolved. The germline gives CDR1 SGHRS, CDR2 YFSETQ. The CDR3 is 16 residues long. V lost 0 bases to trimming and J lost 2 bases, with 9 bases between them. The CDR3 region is CASSLASSPYNSPLHF. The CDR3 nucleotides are TGCGCCAGCAGCTTGGCCTCCAGTCCCTATAATTCACCCCTCCACTTT.